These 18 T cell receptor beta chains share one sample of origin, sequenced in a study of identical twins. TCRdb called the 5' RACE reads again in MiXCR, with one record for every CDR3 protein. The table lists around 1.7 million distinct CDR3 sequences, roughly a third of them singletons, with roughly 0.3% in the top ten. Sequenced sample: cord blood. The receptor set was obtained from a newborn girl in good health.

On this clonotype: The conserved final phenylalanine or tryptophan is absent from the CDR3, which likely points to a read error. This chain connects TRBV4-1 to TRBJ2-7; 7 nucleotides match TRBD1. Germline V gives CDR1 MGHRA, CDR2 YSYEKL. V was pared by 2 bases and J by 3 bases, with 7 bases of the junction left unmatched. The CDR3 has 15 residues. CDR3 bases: TGCGCCAGCAGCCAACCCCGACAGGGCCTCTACGAGCAGTACTGC. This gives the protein CASSQPRQGLYEQYC.

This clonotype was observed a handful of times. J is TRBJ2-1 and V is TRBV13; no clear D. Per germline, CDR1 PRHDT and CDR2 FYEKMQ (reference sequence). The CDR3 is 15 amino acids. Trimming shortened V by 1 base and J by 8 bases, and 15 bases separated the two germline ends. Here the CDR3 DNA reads TGTGCCAGCAGCTTAGAGGGTAGTGGGGTGGATGAGCAGTTCTTC. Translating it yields CASSLEGSGVDEQFF.

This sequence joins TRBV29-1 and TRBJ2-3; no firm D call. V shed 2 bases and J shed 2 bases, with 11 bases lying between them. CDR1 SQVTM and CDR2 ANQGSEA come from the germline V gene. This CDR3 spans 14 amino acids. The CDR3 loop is CSVEPGQHTDTQYF. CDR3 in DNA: TGCAGCGTTGAACCCGGCCAACACACAGATACGCAGTATTTT.

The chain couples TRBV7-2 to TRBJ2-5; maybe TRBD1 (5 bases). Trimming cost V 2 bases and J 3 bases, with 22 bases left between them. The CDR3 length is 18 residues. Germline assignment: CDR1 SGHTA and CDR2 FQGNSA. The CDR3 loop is CASSLLRLTWLGEETQYF. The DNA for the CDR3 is TGTGCCAGCAGCTTACTGCGGCTTACGTGGCTAGGGGAAGAGACCCAGTACTTC.

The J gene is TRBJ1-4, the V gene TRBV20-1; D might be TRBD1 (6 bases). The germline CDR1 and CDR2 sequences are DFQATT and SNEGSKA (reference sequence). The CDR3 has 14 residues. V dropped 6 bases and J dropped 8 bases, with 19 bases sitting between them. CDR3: CSATTGTLKEKLFF. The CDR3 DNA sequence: TGCAGTGCAACAACCGGGACATTAAAGGAAAAACTGTTTTTT.

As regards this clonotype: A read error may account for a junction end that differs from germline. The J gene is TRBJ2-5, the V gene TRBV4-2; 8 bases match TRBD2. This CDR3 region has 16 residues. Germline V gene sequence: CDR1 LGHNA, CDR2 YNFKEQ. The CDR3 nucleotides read TGTGCCAGCAACCAAGATGGGACTAGGCTCCAAGAGACCCAGTACTTC. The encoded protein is CASNQDGTRLQETQYF.

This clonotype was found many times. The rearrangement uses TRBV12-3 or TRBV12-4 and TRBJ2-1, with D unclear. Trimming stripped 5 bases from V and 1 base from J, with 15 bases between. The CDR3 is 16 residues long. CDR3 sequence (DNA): TGTGCCAGCAGTCCCCCTCGATCGTATTCCTACAATGAGCAGTTCTTC. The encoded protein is CASSPPRSYSYNEQFF.

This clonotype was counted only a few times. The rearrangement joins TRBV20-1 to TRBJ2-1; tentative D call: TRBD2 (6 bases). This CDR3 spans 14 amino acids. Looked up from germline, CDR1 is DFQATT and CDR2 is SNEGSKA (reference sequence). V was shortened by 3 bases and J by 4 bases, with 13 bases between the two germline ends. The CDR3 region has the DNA TGCAGTGCTAGTCGGGAGTGGGGATACAATGAGCAGTTCTTC. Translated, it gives CSASREWGYNEQFF.

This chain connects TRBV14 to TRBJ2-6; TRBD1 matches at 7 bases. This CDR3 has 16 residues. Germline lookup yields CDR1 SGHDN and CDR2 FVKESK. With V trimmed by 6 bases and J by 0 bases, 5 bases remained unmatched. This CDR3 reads CASRQGSFSGANVLTF. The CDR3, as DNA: TGTGCCAGCAGACAGGGGAGCTTCTCTGGGGCCAACGTCCTGACTTTC.

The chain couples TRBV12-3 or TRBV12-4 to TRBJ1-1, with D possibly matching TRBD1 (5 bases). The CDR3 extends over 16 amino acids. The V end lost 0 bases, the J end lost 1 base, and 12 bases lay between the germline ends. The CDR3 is CASSLAPGPTNTEAFF. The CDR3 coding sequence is TGTGCCAGCAGTTTAGCCCCGGGACCCACGAACACTGAAGCTTTCTTT.

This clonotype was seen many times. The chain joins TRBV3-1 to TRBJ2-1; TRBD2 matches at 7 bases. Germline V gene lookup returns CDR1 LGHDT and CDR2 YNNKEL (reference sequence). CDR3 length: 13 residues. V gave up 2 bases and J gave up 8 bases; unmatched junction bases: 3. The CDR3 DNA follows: TGTGCCAGCAGCCAACTAGCGGTCGATGAGCAGTTCTTC. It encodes CASSQLAVDEQFF.

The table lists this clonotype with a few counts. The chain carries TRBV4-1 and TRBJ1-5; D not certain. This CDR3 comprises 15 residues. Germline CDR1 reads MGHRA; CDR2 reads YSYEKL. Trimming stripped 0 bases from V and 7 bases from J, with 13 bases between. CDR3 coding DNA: TGCGCCAGCAGCCAAGACGGGCGAATGGGGCAGCCCCAGCATTTT. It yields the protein CASSQDGRMGQPQHF.

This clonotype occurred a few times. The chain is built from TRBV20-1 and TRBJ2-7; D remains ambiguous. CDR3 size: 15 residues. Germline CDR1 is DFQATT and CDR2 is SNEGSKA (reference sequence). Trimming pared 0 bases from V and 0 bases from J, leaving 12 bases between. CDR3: CSARDGDRSSYEQYF. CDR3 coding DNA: TGCAGTGCTAGAGATGGAGACCGAAGCTCCTACGAGCAGTACTTC.

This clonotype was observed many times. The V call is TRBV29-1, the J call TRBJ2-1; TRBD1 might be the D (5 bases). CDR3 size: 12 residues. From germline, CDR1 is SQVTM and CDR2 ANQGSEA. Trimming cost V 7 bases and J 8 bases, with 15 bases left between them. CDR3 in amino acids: CSARQGSDEQFF. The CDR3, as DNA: TGCAGCGCCCGCCAGGGTTCGGATGAGCAGTTCTTC.

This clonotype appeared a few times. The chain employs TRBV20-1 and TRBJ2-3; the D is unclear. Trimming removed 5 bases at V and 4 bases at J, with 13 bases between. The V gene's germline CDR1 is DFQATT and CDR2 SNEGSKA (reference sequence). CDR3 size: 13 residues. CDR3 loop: CSACRALADTQYF. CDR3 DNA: TGCAGTGCTTGCCGGGCGCTAGCAGATACGCAGTATTTT.

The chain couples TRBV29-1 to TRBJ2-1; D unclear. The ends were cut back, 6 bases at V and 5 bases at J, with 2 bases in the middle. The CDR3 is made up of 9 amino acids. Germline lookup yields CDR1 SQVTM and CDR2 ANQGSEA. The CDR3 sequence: CSVNNEQFF. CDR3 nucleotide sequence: TGCAGCGTCAACAATGAGCAGTTCTTC.

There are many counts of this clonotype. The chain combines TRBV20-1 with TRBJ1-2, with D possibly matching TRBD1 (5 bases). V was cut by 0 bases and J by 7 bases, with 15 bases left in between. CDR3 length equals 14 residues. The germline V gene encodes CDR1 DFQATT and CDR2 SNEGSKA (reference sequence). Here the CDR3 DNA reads TGCAGTGCTAGAGATAAGGGGCAGGGTACTGGCTACACCTTC. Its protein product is CSARDKGQGTGYTF.

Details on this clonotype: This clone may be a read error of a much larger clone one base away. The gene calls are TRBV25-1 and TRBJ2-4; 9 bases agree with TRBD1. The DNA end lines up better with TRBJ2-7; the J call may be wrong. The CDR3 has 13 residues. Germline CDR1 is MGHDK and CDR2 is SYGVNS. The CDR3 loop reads CASSEWTGDEQYF. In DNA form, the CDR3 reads TGTGCCAGCAGTGAATGGACAGGGGACGAGCAGTACTTC.